Listed below are T cell receptor beta chains from one sample, sequenced in a study of OX40 agonist ivuxolimab in advanced cancers. Clones were read by immunoSEQ multiplex PCR, and TCRdb kept only the in-frame ones, dropping some. The sample holds roughly 66,000 clones, over 80% seen once. The specimen comprised CD4+ or CD8+ T cells sorted from blood, sampled in a trial of the OX40 agonist ivuxolimab. All receptors come from an adult with an advanced solid tumor such as melanoma, head and neck, liver or kidney cancer. Each CDR3 is given without its conserved first and last residue. The order of the fields is J gene, D gene, V gene, CDR3 protein. A D gene is named only where the DNA matches it firmly.

TRBJ2-1 TRBD2 TRBV11-2 ASSFGGAGLAGGREQF
TRBJ1-6 TRBD1 TRBV11-3 ASSLGTGRDSPLH
TRBJ2-5 TRBD2 TRBV9 ASSALTSGHETQY
TRBJ1-4 NA TRBV27 ASGYRATNEKLF
TRBJ2-7 TRBD1 TRBV2 ASTLSRDRGYEQY
TRBJ2-1 TRBD2 TRBV5-1 ASRTTSGIYNEQF
TRBJ2-2 TRBD2 TRBV27 ASSLASGISGELF
TRBJ2-3 NA TRBV19 ASSINPMDTDTQY
TRBJ2-5 TRBD2 TRBV2 ASSTWAISGSETQY
TRBJ2-1 TRBD2 TRBV4-3 ASSQGTSGFEQF
TRBJ2-1 NA TRBV28 ASSPRGTSSYNEQF
TRBJ2-1 TRBD2 TRBV15 ATSPRLAVFSYNEQF
TRBJ2-7 NA TRBV5-4 ASSLSSASYEQY
TRBJ2-7 NA TRBV19 ASGSPGGQY
TRBJ2-3 NA TRBV18 ASSPITGTAGTQY
TRBJ2-1 TRBD2 TRBV28 ASHISGRNEQF
TRBJ1-3 NA TRBV30 AWSSTRNTIY
NA TRBD2 TRBV7-6 ASSLVTSHEQY
TRBJ2-1 NA TRBV7-2 ASSLASGSFNEQF
TRBJ2-7 NA TRBV7-8 ASSQARGQTLEQY
TRBJ2-1 TRBD1 TRBV2 ASRRDNGQGAAEQF
TRBJ2-1 TRBD1 TRBV19 ASTWGFTGGYNEQF
TRBJ2-5 NA TRBV29-1 SAARQQETQY
TRBJ2-2 NA TRBV6-1 AGRSDTGELF